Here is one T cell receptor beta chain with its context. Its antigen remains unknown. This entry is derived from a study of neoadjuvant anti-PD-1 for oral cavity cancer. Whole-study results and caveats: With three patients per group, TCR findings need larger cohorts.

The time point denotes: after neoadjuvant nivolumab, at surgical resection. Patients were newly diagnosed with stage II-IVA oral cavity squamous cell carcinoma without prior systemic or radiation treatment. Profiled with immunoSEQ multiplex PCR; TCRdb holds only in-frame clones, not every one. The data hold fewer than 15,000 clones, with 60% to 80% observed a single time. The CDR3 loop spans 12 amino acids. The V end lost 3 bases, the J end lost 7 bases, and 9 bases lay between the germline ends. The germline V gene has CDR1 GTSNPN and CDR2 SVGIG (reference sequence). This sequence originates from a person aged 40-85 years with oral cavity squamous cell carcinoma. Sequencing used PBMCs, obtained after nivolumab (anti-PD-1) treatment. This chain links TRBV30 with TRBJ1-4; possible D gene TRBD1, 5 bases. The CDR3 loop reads CAWSAGFEKLFF. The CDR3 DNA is TGTGCCTGGAGCGCAGGGTTTGAAAAACTGTTTTTT. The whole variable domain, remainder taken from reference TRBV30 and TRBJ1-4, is SQTIHQWPATLVQPVGSPLSLECTVEGTSNPNLYWYRQAAGRGLQLLFYSVGIGQISSEVPQNLSASRPQDRQFILSSKKLLLSDSGFYLCAWSAGFEKLFFGSGTQLSVL.